This entry features one T cell receptor (beta chain) sequence. The antigen is not known. Researchers amplified the TCR beta CDR3 regions from RNA transcripts. In the first-round RT-PCR of the TCR CDR3, the HTBI primer set was used. TCRdb reanalysed the multiplex PCR reads using MiXCR and keeps one entry per CDR3 protein. The sample consists of around 580,000 distinct CDR3 sequences, 40% to 55% of them appearing once. V lost 7 bases to trimming and J lost 2 bases, with 11 bases between them. CDR1 and CDR2 from the germline V gene are LNHDA and SQIVND (reference sequence). The CDR3 is 13 residues long. The record originates from a study of T cells in Graves' hyperthyroidism and ophthalmopathy. Study results and caveats: In simple terms, a model built on 13 V-J features told ophthalmopathy apart from stable hyperthyroidism.

Sequenced sample: peripheral blood or thyroid tissue (not recorded which). This clonotype originated in a young woman with Graves' hyperthyroidism. The gene calls are TRBV19 and TRBJ1-2, with D possibly TRBD1 on 6 matching bases. CDR3 DNA: TGTGCCAGTACGGGCAGGGGCAACTATGGCTACACCTTC. Amino acids: CASTGRGNYGYTF. Supplemented by reference TRBV19 and TRBJ1-2, the full variable domain reads DGGITQSPKYLFRKEGQNVTLSCEQNLNHDAMYWYRQDPGQGLRLIYYSQIVNDFQKGDIAEGYSVSREKKESFPLTVTSAQKNPTAFYLCASTGRGNYGYTFGSGTRLTVV.